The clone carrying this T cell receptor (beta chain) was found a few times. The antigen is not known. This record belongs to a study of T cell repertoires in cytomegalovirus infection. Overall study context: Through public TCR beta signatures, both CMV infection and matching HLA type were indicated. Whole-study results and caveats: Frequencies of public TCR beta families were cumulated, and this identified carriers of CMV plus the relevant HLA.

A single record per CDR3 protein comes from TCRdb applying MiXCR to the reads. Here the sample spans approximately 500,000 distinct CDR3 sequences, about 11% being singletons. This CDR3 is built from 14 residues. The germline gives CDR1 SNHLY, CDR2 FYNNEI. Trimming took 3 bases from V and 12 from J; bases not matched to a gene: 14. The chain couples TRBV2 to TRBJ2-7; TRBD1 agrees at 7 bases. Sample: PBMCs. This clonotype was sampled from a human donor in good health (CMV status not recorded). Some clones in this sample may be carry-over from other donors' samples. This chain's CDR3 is CASSDRDRAPQGYF. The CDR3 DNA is TGTGCCAGCAGTGATCGGGACAGAGCCCCCCAGGGGTACTTC.